The 12 T cell receptor beta chains below were found in one sample sequenced in a study of PD-1 blockade in classical Hodgkin lymphoma. Profiled with immunoSEQ multiplex PCR; TCRdb holds only in-frame clones, not every one. The sample has 30,000 or so clones; over 75% are singletons. After autologous stem cell transplantation all patients relapsed, and prior brentuximab vedotin exposure differed between cohorts. CD4+ T cells were purified from thawed PBMCs by magnetic negative selection. This sample comprised CD4+ T cells from blood, obtained at baseline. The receptors were sampled from a human donor with classical Hodgkin lymphoma.

J is TRBJ1-4 and V is TRBV27; 11 bases match TRBD1. This CDR3 has 22 amino acids. The V and J ends lost 2 bases and 0 bases, in that order; junction bases with no gene match: 17. Germline CDR1 is MNHEY and CDR2 is SMNVEV (reference sequence). Here the CDR3 reads CASSLEGGGTGGPHATNEKLFF. The CDR3 nucleotides are TGTGCCAGCAGTTTAGAGGGTGGAGGGACAGGGGGGCCTCATGCAACTAATGAAAAACTGTTTTTT.

The chain employs TRBV7-2 and TRBJ2-2; D is uncertain. CDR3 length equals 12 residues. V was trimmed by 0 bases and J by 7 bases, leaving 3 bases between them. CDR1 is SGHTA, CDR2 FQGNSA, per germline. The CDR3 protein is CASSLAVGELFF. CDR3 nucleotides: TGTGCCAGCAGCTTAGCGGTCGGGGAGCTGTTTTTT.

This chain uses TRBV7-9 with TRBJ1-6, with TRBD1 as a possible D gene (5 bases). Germline values: CDR1 SEHNR, CDR2 FQNEAQ (reference sequence). V gave up 5 bases and J gave up 6 bases, with 14 bases separating them. CDR3 length: 15 amino acids. CDR3 DNA sequence: TGTGCCAGCAGCCCCCGGGAGGGGAGTAATTCACCCCTCCACTTT. This translates into CASSPREGSNSPLHF.

The genes are TRBV23-1 and TRBJ1-2; D might be TRBD1 (5 bases). TRBV23-1 is an ORF, with its function uncertain. Trimming removed 0 bases from V and 8 bases from J, with 16 bases in between. The CDR3 has 15 amino acids. Here the CDR3 reads CASSQSRQGGGGYTF. The DNA of the CDR3 is TGCGCCAGCAGTCAATCCCGGCAGGGAGGAGGAGGCTACACCTTC.

The CDR3 coding sequence is TGTGCCAGCAGCCCCAATTATTCTGACTATGGCTACACCTTC. Protein: CASSPNYSDYGYTF. The rearrangement uses TRBV6-1 and TRBJ1-2; D remains unclear. Germline V gene data show CDR1 as MNHNS and CDR2 as SASEGT. With 6 bases removed from V and 3 bases from J, the gap between germline ends came to 14 bases. CDR3 length: 14 residues.

The J gene is TRBJ1-4, the V gene TRBV7-9; D unclear. CDR3 size: 12 residues. V gave up 2 bases and J gave up 8 bases, with 6 bases separating them. Germline CDR1 is SEHNR and CDR2 is FQNEAQ (reference sequence). The CDR3 sequence: CASSLIWEKLFF. DNA of the CDR3: TGTGCCAGCAGCTTAATTTGGGAAAAACTGTTTTTT.

This chain links TRBV6-5 with TRBJ1-1, with D hard to call. This CDR3 is built from 13 residues. Germline CDR1 MNHEY, CDR2 SVGAGI. Deletions cut 0 bases from V and 5 bases from J, with 7 bases between. This CDR3 reads CASSYSIVTEAFF. Written as DNA, the CDR3 is TGTGCCAGCAGTTACTCGATCGTTACTGAAGCTTTCTTT.

The rearrangement joins TRBV5-1 to TRBJ2-1; the D gene is possibly TRBD1 (6 bases). V was clipped by 2 bases and J by 5 bases, with 14 bases between them. The CDR3 extends over 15 amino acids. In germline, CDR1 is SGHRS, CDR2 YFSETQ. In DNA, the CDR3 is TGCGCCAGCAGCTTCACACAGGGAGTAGACAATGAGCAGTTCTTC. Encoded protein: CASSFTQGVDNEQFF.

The rearrangement links TRBV5-6 to TRBJ2-1; D not resolved. V was cut by 4 bases and J by 6 bases, with 17 bases left in between. Germline V gene data show CDR1 as SGHDT and CDR2 as YYEEEE. The CDR3 runs 15 residues. CDR3 sequence reads: CASSPLLGTGNEQFF. The DNA for the CDR3 is TGTGCCAGCAGCCCTTTACTGGGTACTGGCAATGAGCAGTTCTTC.

The chain joins TRBV5-6 to TRBJ1-6; tentative D call: TRBD1 (5 bases). Trimming cost V 0 bases and J 2 bases, with 9 bases left between them. The germline gives CDR1 SGHDT, CDR2 YYEEEE. There are 16 residues in the CDR3. CDR3 nucleotides: TGTGCCAGCAGCTTGGAAAGACAGCCCTATAATTCACCCCTCCACTTT. This gives the protein CASSLERQPYNSPLHF.

The CDR3 protein is CASSPQGAEPGNTIYF. In DNA form, the CDR3 reads TGTGCCAGCTCACCCCAGGGGGCTGAACCTGGAAACACCATATATTTT. The chain combines TRBV18 with TRBJ1-3, with 8 bases lining up with TRBD1. From germline, CDR1 is KGHSH and CDR2 LQKENI. V was pared by 3 bases and J by 2 bases, with 6 bases of the junction left unmatched. This CDR3 is built from 16 residues. Variable domain in full (rest from reference TRBV18 and TRBJ1-3): NAGVMQNPRHLVRRRGQEARLRCSPMKGHSHVYWYRQLPEEGLKFMVYLQKENIIDESGMPKERFSAEFPKEGPSILRIQQVVRGDSAAYFCASSPQGAEPGNTIYFGEGSWLTVV.

This chain joins TRBV14 and TRBJ2-5; D remains unclear. CDR1 and CDR2 from the germline V gene are SGHDN and FVKESK. V gave up 1 base and J gave up 7 bases, with 13 bases separating them. The CDR3 extends over 14 amino acids. CDR3 amino acids: CASSQAQIHGTQYF. DNA for the CDR3: TGTGCCAGCAGCCAAGCCCAGATACACGGGACCCAGTACTTC.